This T cell receptor (beta chain) was captured by sequencing in a study of siplizumab effects on memory and regulatory T cells. General study points: Controls showed an average of around 27% Treg-derived mappable alloreactive CD4+ clones, while siplizumab showed roughly 70%. Suppressive capability of dividing Tregs from siplizumab cultures went unverified.

A remark on this clone: Its antigen remains unknown.

CDR3 size: 15 residues. Trimming removed 1 base from V and 7 bases from J; junction bases left unmatched: 7. Per germline, CDR1 SGHDT and CDR2 YYEEEE. TCR templates numbering 95,000 to 100,000 were assayed per sample. The protocol was immunoSEQ multiplex PCR, while the TCRdb copy is restricted to in-frame clones and leaves out a portion. The sample has 95,000 to 130,000 clones, roughly 94% seen once. This rearrangement joins TRBV5-6 to TRBJ2-1, with 8 bases lining up with TRBD1. The TCR was taken from a human donor in good health. Sequenced sample: non-Treg CD4+ T cells sorted from blood. The chain's CDR3 is CASSLRWTGINEQFF. The CDR3 nucleotides read TGTGCCAGCAGCTTGCGCTGGACAGGGATAAATGAGCAGTTCTTC.